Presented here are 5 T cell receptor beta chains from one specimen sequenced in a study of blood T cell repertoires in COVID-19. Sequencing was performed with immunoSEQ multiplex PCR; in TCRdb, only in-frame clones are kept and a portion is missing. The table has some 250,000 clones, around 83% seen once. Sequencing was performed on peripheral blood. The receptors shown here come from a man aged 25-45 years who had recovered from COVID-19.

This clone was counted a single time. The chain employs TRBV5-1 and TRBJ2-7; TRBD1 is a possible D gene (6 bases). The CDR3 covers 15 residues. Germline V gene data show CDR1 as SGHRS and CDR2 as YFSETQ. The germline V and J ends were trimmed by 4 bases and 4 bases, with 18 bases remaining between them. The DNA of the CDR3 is TGCGCCAGCAGCCCGGCCGGGACACCCTCTTACGAGCAGTACTTC. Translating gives CASSPAGTPSYEQYF.

In DNA, the CDR3 is TGCGCCAGCAGCCAACCCCGCAGGGGGTCTCGGAATGAGCAGTTCTTC. Translation gives CASSQPRRGSRNEQFF. The chain uses TRBV4-1 and TRBJ2-1, with 7 nucleotides matching TRBD1. The junction had 11 bases not matched to a gene; V was cut back by 2 bases and J by 7 bases. There are 16 residues in the CDR3. Germline lookup yields CDR1 MGHRA and CDR2 YSYEKL.

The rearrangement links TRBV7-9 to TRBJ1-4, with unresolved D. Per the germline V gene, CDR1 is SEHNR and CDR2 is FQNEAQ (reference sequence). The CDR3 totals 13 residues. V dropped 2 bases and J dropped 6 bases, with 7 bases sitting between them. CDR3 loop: CASSLNGDEKLFF. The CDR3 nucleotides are TGTGCCAGCAGCTTAAACGGGGATGAAAAACTGTTTTTT.

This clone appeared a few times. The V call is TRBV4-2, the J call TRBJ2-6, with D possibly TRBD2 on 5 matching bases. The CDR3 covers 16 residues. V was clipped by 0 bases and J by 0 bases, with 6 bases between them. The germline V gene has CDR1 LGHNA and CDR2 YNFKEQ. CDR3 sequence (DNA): TGTGCCAGCAGCCAAGAAGGAGGCTCTGGGGCCAACGTCCTGACTTTC. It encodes CASSQEGGSGANVLTF.

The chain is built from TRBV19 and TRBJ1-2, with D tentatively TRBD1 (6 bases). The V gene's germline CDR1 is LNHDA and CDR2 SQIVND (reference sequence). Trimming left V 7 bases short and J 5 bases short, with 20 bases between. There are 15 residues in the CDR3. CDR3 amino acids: CASNRDKAHVYGYTF. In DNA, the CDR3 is TGTGCCAGTAATAGGGACAAGGCCCACGTTTATGGCTACACCTTC.